Here is one T cell receptor (beta chain) with its context. The record originates from a study of shared clonotypes between healthy human individuals. Assay used: immunoSEQ multiplex PCR; TCRdb lists only in-frame clones, some missing. The data hold approximately 500,000 clones, with about 72% observed a single time. The junction had 4 bases not matched to a gene; V was cut back by 3 bases and J by 2 bases. The CDR3 length is 16 residues. Germline-derived CDR1 and CDR2 are MNHNS and SASEGT. The chain carries TRBV6-1 and TRBJ2-3, with 11 bases that match TRBD2. The TCR originated in a woman aged 40 to 50 in good health. Some clones in this sample may be carry-over from other donors' samples. The material sequenced was PBMCs. In nucleotides, the CDR3 is TGTGCCAGCAGTGACGGGACTAGCGGATTCACAGATACGCAGTATTTT. It encodes CASSDGTSGFTDTQYF.